These T cell receptor beta chains were read from a single sample in a study of cytomegalovirus exposure and HLA in healthy donors. Profiled with immunoSEQ multiplex PCR; TCRdb holds only in-frame clones, not every one. Of 150,000 to 200,000 clones in the sample, approximately 80% were seen once. The sequenced sample consisted of PBMCs. The receptors derive from a woman in her 30s in good health and CMV-seronegative. Both conserved end residues are part of each CDR3. Fields, in order: V gene, J gene, CDR3 protein.

TRBV11-2,TRBJ2-7,CASSLSDSSYEQYF
TRBV10-2,TRBJ1-5,CASSESVTGYSNQPQHF
TRBV7-9,TRBJ2-5,CASSPDYGETQYF
TRBV28,TRBJ1-5,CASSPGRAAYSNQPQHF
TRBV5-1,TRBJ2-7,CASSRGRGSYEQYF
TRBV4-1,TRBJ1-2,CASSQSGTGGLYGYTF
TRBV18,TRBJ1-5,CASTKKTGNQPQHF
TRBV5-4,TRBJ2-3,CASSSTGSGTQYF
TRBV9,TRBJ2-7,CASSVRGGQEYEQYF
TRBV25-1,TRBJ2-5,CASSVTGGETQYF
TRBV19,TRBJ1-4,CASSLQQGAGLLANEKLFF
TRBV9,TRBJ2-3,CASSVVGGSDTQYF
TRBV14,TRBJ1-4,CASSQDGKPNEKLFF
TRBV5-3,TRBJ1-4,CARMVQGTNEKLFF
TRBV7-2,TRBJ2-1,CASSLSGAGAVYNEQFF